The entry below describes one TCR beta chain. No antigen is known for it. This CDR3 has 15 residues. V dropped 1 base and J dropped 9; count of bases not matched to a gene: 8. CDR1 MNHNS and CDR2 SASEGT come from the germline V gene. This record belongs to a study of OX40 agonist ivuxolimab in advanced cancers. Repertoires were generated with immunoSEQ multiplex PCR, while TCRdb's copy carries only in-frame clones and drops some. The sample contains around 60,000 clones, roughly nine tenths of which appear only once. Study-wide points: Averaging showed that CD8+ T cells had more expanded clones than CD4+ did.

The clonotype was recovered from an adult with an advanced solid tumor such as melanoma, head and neck, liver or kidney cancer. The chain recombines TRBV6-1 with TRBJ2-4, with 8 nucleotides matching TRBD2. The material was CD4+ or CD8+ T cells sorted from blood, obtained in a trial of the OX40 agonist ivuxolimab. The CDR3 DNA follows: TGTGCCAGCAGTGAAGAATGGGGACTAGGTGGCATTCAGTACTTC. Encoded protein: CASSEEWGLGGIQYF.